This T cell receptor beta chain stems from a study of monozygotic twins with cystic fibrosis (dated by TCRdb to the early 2020s). Background on the whole study: Barcoded libraries were prepared from about 3 micrograms of fragmented DNA with around 15 PCR cycles. On the day blood was drawn, the twins' weight-for-height and FEVPerc (FEV1 disease centile) were ranked against those of the 950 to 1,200 cohort participants. Data for three of the twin pairs had previously been reported in another context. The cohort included ten female and six male twin pairs, mostly children and adolescents, aged about 2.0 to 40 years with a median of approximately 8.2 years. To assess genetic influence on V and J gene usage, the study compared TCR beta repertoires within and across 16 monozygotic twin pairs with cystic fibrosis.

The twin pairs came from the European Cystic Fibrosis Twin and Sibling Study Cohort, a cohort that recruited patients from over a hundred CF clinics across 14 European countries. Zygosity and CFTR genotype were confirmed in-house, and zygosity was tested by multiplex PCR of nine short tandem repeat loci. Peripheral blood was sampled from each twin, with clinical parameters recorded on the day of blood sampling. Genomic DNA was isolated from peripheral blood cells with phenol/chloroform and kept in TE buffer at 4 degrees C. At the junction V is shortened by 2 bases and J by 7 bases, with 20 bases in between. The CDR3 spans 17 residues, from the cysteine through the phenylalanine. CDR3 DNA only is kept here, 51 bases in frame from base 1. Sequences SGHVS (CDR1) and FNYEAQ (CDR2) are obtained from the germline V gene. Following the manufacturer's instructions, TCR beta CDR3 regions were amplified by multiplex PCR with the immunoSEQ immune profiling system. Sequencing was performed on an Illumina NextSeq system. The original pipeline was this. Sequence data were processed on the immunoSEQ Analyzer platform, and clonality was calculated as the square root of Simpson's index of productive rearrangements. Similarity in V and J usage was measured by Jensen-Shannon distance, and OLGA was used to compute CDR3 generation probabilities. Shared CDR3 sequences were searched against the immuneACCESS database (August 2020) and VDJdb (December 2020). TCRdb stores this immuneACCESS table with in-frame sequences only. Part of the clones is absent; in the studies checked, under half of the shortfall reflects unresolved V genes, and no reason is known for the rest. V, J and clone size are those of that table, while D and trimming were read from the DNA. The sample contains some 14,000 clones, roughly 93% of them found a single time. The top ten constitute roughly 9.5% of the sample.

The study at large found these results: The greatest similarity to the co-twin was observed for V gene usage in 13 of 16 pairs and for J usage in 8 of 16 pairs, which suggested genetic constraints. Simpson clonality was generally low (median about 0.009), suggesting a naive-dominated repertoire, with higher clonality in the most severely affected patients. Monozygotic CF twin pairs shared significantly more nucleotide-identical clonotypes within each pair than unrelated CF individuals shared with one another (P = 0.000026, Mann-Whitney). The cohort was small, and the number of shared CDR3s showed no association with age, concordance or disease severity.

With respect to this clone: Its antigen is unknown. Base qualities are not provided; no much larger clone lies one nucleotide away.

Recombination linked TRBV7-6 to TRBJ1-4; TRBD1 is a possible D gene, resting on 5 matching bases. What was sequenced was blood. The origin of this receptor is a girl aged 2-15 years with cystic fibrosis. The encoded CDR3 is CASSLQHRGRLGEKLFF. The nucleotide sequence reads as follows: TGTGCCAGCAGCTTACAACACCGGGGCAGGTTGGGTGAAAAACTGTTTTTT.